This TCR beta chain was sequenced in a study of shared clonotypes between healthy human individuals. Libraries were prepared by immunoSEQ multiplex PCR; TCRdb keeps only in-frame clonotypes and omits some of them. This sample has about 2.4 million clones; 93% occur once, and the top ten carry 0.36%. The CDR3 extends over 19 amino acids. The V gene end was trimmed by 1 base and the J gene end by 0 bases; junction bases not matched to a gene: 7. Looked up from germline, CDR1 is SGHVS and CDR2 is FQNEAQ. Study-level findings and limits: There were few donors, and this limited the genetic and exposure-history diversity represented.

Remarks on this clone: What it binds is not known.

The material sequenced was naive CD4+ T cells from PBMCs. Subset in this sample: CD45RA+ positively selected. J is TRBJ2-7 and V is TRBV7-8, with 15 bases identical to TRBD2. The sequence derives from a young man in good health. Some clones in this sample may be carry-over from other donors' samples. The CDR3 is CASSLDGSGLAGGSYEQYF. As DNA, the CDR3 is TGTGCCAGCAGCTTAGATGGTTCGGGACTAGCGGGAGGCTCCTACGAGCAGTACTTC.